This TCR beta chain was identified during a study of T cell responses to AZD1222 COVID-19 vaccine. Clones were read by immunoSEQ multiplex PCR, and TCRdb kept only the in-frame ones, dropping some. The sample lists 150,000 or so clones; over 90% were seen once. Study observations and caveats: Vaccine-associated CD4 TCRs ranged over spike, dominating at 160-218 and 743-854. There were mostly white British donors and more females than males, and clonal diversity was possibly underestimated.

Notes on this clone: No antigen is known for it.

The V end was cut by 3 bases, the J end by 5 bases, with 19 bases between. Germline CDR1 is GTSNPN and CDR2 is SVGIG (reference sequence). CDR3 size: 15 residues. Doses given second, at about 4 or about 12 weeks, were pooled. J is TRBJ1-2 and V is TRBV30, with D hard to call. The clonotype originates from an adult who received the AZD1222 COVID-19 vaccine. Sequencing was performed on peripheral blood, taken 28 days after the second AZD1222 dose. For the CDR3, the DNA is TGTGCCTGGAGGCAACGAGCTCTCGGAGGGTATGGCTACACCTTC. Its protein product is CAWRQRALGGYGYTF.